The rows below give T cell receptor beta chains drawn from one sample of a study of shared clonotypes between healthy human individuals. Clones were read by immunoSEQ multiplex PCR, and TCRdb kept only the in-frame ones, dropping some. The repertoire holds millions of clones, with over 85% as singletons. Input material: naive CD4+ T cells sorted from blood. These receptors came from a man aged 18 to 30 in good health. CDR3s include the opening cysteine and the closing phenylalanine or tryptophan. D genes are given only for firm matches. Clone size is given for some rows only: seen once, a few or many times, or a class if the clone is expanded.

v_gene	j_gene	d_gene	abundance	len	CDR3aa	CDR3nt
TRBV4-3	TRBJ1-2	TRBD1	NA	13	CASSQGQGSGYTF	TGCGCCAGCAGCCAAGGACAGGGCTCTGGCTACACCTTC
TRBV7-7	TRBJ2-2	NA	NA	14	CASSPTTPVGELFF	TGTGCTAGCAGCCCAACGACACCCGTAGGGGAGCTGTTTTTT
TRBV7-9	TRBJ2-7	TRBD1	NA	15	CASSLLGQAGYEQYF	TGTGCCAGCAGCTTATTAGGACAGGCGGGCTACGAGCAGTACTTC
TRBV27	TRBJ2-7	TRBD1	NA	19	CASSLKGQPKQSPPYEQYF	TGTGCCAGCAGTTTAAAGGGACAGCCTAAACAATCGCCCCCCTACGAGCAGTACTTC
TRBV5-1	TRBJ2-1	NA	NA	14	CASSLEPLVGEQFF	TGCGCCAGCAGCTTGGAGCCATTAGTAGGTGAGCAGTTCTTC
TRBV5-1	TRBJ1-3	NA	NA	15	CASSSSGEPGNTIYF	TGCGCCAGCAGCTCGTCAGGGGAGCCTGGAAACACCATATATTTT
TRBV4-1	TRBJ2-2	TRBD2	NA	17	CASSQETSGTNTGELFF	TGCGCCAGCAGCCAAGAAACTAGCGGAACGAACACCGGGGAGCTGTTTTTT
TRBV5-4	TRBJ1-3	NA	NA	14	CASSLTGVGNTIYF	TGTGCCAGCAGCTTGACTGGGGTTGGAAACACCATATATTTT
TRBV5-1	TRBJ2-1	TRBD2	NA	16	CASSLAGLAANREQFF	TGCGCCAGCAGCTTGGCCGGGCTAGCGGCCAACAGGGAGCAGTTCTTC
TRBV5-8	TRBJ2-7	NA	NA	15	CASSWGGQFGNEQYF	TGTGCCAGCAGCTGGGGGGGACAGTTCGGTAACGAGCAGTACTTC
TRBV28	TRBJ1-1	TRBD1	NA	13	CASATGGWAEAFF	TGTGCCAGCGCCACAGGGGGGTGGGCTGAAGCTTTCTTT
TRBV10-3	TRBJ2-2	NA	NA	17	CAISFVRDREAGGELFF	TGTGCCATCAGTTTCGTCCGAGACAGGGAGGCTGGCGGGGAGCTGTTTTTT
TRBV5-4	TRBJ1-6	TRBD1	NA	15	CASSRGDRASSPLHF	TGTGCCAGCAGCAGAGGGGACAGGGCTTCTTCACCCCTCCACTTT
TRBV30	TRBJ1-3	TRBD1	NA	20	CAWSVYGTGGLFRSGNTIYF	TGTGCCTGGAGTGTATACGGGACAGGGGGCCTCTTTCGCTCTGGAAACACCATATATTTT
TRBV9	TRBJ1-2	TRBD1	NA	15	CASSALGQAASGYTF	TGTGCCAGCAGCGCCTTAGGACAGGCCGCGTCTGGCTACACCTTC
TRBV5-1	TRBJ2-7	TRBD2	NA	14	CASRTTSGSYEQYF	TGCGCCAGCAGGACTACTAGCGGATCCTACGAGCAGTACTTC
TRBV7-3	TRBJ1-4	NA	NA	16	CASSSSPRETNEKLFF	TGTGCCAGCAGCTCAAGCCCCAGGGAAACTAATGAAAAACTGTTTTTT
TRBV6-1	TRBJ1-1	NA	NA	15	CASTGSTGRGTEAFF	TGTGCCAGCACCGGGAGTACAGGGAGGGGGACTGAAGCTTTCTTT
TRBV4-3	TRBJ2-7	TRBD2	NA	16	CASSLGTSGLSYEQYF	TGCGCCAGCAGCCTAGGGACTAGCGGGCTCTCCTACGAGCAGTACTTC
TRBV7-6	TRBJ1-5	NA	NA	15	CASSLASGANQPQHF	TGTGCCAGCAGCCTAGCCTCGGGAGCTAATCAGCCCCAGCATTTT
TRBV4-1	TRBJ2-7	NA	NA	14	CASSRYDRSYEQYF	TGCGCCAGCAGCCGATATGACAGGTCCTACGAGCAGTACTTC
TRBV20-1	TRBJ2-7	NA	NA	11	CSAKLIHEQYF	TGCAGTGCTAAACTGATCCACGAGCAGTACTTC
TRBV7-9	TRBJ2-2	NA	NA	15	CASSFLLSATGELFF	TGTGCCAGCAGCTTCCTTTTATCGGCCACCGGGGAGCTGTTTTTT
TRBV15	TRBJ2-7	NA	NA	13	CATSPQAQREQYF	TGTGCCACCAGCCCACAAGCCCAACGCGAGCAGTACTTC
TRBV9	TRBJ1-5	NA	NA	14	CASSVGTDNQPQHF	TGTGCCAGCAGCGTAGGGACAGACAATCAGCCCCAGCATTTT
TRBV11-2	TRBJ2-7	TRBD2	once	15	CASSLVAGVGYEQYF	TGTGCCAGCAGCTTAGTTGCGGGAGTTGGCTACGAGCAGTACTTC
TRBV5-8	TRBJ1-5	TRBD1	NA	15	CASSRGQGAYQPQHF	TGTGCCAGCAGCAGAGGACAGGGGGCATATCAGCCCCAGCATTTT
TRBV6-1	TRBJ2-1	TRBD2	NA	14	CASSLAGGNNEQFF	TGTGCCAGCAGTTTAGCGGGAGGAAACAATGAGCAGTTCTTC
TRBV4-1	TRBJ2-2	NA	NA	16	CASSQDQDRNTGELFF	TGCGCCAGCAGCCAGGATCAGGACCGGAACACCGGGGAGCTGTTTTTT
TRBV10-2	TRBJ2-4	NA	NA	15	CASTDTDPAKNIQYF	TGCGCCAGCACGGACACGGACCCAGCCAAAAACATTCAGTACTTC
TRBV7-8	TRBJ2-7	TRBD1	NA	15	CASSLDRDRVYEQYF	TGTGCCAGCAGCTTAGACCGGGACAGGGTCTACGAGCAGTACTTC
TRBV25-1	TRBJ2-1	NA	NA	13	CASSEYGTPLQFF	TGTGCCAGCAGTGAATATGGGACACCATTGCAGTTCTTC
TRBV6-5	TRBJ2-2	TRBD1	NA	14	CASRRQGLAGELFF	TGTGCCAGCAGGAGACAGGGGTTGGCCGGGGAGCTGTTTTTT
TRBV14	TRBJ2-5	NA	NA	13	CASSQEGTKTQYF	TGTGCCAGCAGCCAAGAAGGCACAAAGACCCAGTACTTC
TRBV10-3	TRBJ2-7	TRBD1	few	15	CAIRYRDSETYEQYF	TGTGCCATCAGATACCGGGACAGCGAGACCTACGAGCAGTACTTC
TRBV18	TRBJ2-5	NA	NA	13	CASSLDRQETQYF	TGTGCCAGCTCGTTGGACAGACAAGAGACCCAGTACTTC
TRBV5-1	TRBJ2-3	NA	NA	13	CASSSKLTDTQYF	TGCGCCAGCAGCTCCAAGCTCACAGATACGCAGTATTTT
TRBV28	TRBJ1-2	TRBD1	NA	15	CASSPPPGQGNGYTF	TGTGCCAGCAGTCCCCCTCCGGGACAGGGGAATGGCTACACCTTC
TRBV5-1	TRBJ1-2	NA	NA	19	CASSFPSSAARSSQYGYTF	TGCGCCAGCAGCTTTCCCTCATCGGCCGCACGTAGTTCGCAATATGGCTACACCTTC
TRBV15	TRBJ1-2	NA	NA	15	CATSKTDSQAYGYTF	TGTGCCACCAGCAAAACGGACAGCCAGGCCTATGGCTACACCTTC
TRBV28	TRBJ2-7	NA	NA	15	CASRGGTLFSYEQYF	TGTGCCAGCAGGGGGGGCACCTTATTCTCCTACGAGCAGTACTTC
TRBV18	TRBJ2-1	TRBD2	NA	16	CASSLPSGLANNEQFF	TGTGCCAGCTCACTACCCTCGGGACTAGCGAACAATGAGCAGTTCTTC